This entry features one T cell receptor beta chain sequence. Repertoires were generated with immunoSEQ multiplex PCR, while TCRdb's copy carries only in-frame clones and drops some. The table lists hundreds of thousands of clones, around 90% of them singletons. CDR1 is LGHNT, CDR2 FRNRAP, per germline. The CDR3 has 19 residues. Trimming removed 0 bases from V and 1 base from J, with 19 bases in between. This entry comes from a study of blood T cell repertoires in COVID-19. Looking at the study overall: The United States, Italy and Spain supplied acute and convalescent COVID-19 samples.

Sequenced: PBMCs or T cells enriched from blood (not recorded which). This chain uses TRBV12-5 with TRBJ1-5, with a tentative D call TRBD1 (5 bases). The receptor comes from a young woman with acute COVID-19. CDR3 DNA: TGTGCTAGTGGTTTGGTAAGGGACGGCAGGGCGGGGAGCAATCAGCCCCAGCATTTT. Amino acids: CASGLVRDGRAGSNQPQHF.